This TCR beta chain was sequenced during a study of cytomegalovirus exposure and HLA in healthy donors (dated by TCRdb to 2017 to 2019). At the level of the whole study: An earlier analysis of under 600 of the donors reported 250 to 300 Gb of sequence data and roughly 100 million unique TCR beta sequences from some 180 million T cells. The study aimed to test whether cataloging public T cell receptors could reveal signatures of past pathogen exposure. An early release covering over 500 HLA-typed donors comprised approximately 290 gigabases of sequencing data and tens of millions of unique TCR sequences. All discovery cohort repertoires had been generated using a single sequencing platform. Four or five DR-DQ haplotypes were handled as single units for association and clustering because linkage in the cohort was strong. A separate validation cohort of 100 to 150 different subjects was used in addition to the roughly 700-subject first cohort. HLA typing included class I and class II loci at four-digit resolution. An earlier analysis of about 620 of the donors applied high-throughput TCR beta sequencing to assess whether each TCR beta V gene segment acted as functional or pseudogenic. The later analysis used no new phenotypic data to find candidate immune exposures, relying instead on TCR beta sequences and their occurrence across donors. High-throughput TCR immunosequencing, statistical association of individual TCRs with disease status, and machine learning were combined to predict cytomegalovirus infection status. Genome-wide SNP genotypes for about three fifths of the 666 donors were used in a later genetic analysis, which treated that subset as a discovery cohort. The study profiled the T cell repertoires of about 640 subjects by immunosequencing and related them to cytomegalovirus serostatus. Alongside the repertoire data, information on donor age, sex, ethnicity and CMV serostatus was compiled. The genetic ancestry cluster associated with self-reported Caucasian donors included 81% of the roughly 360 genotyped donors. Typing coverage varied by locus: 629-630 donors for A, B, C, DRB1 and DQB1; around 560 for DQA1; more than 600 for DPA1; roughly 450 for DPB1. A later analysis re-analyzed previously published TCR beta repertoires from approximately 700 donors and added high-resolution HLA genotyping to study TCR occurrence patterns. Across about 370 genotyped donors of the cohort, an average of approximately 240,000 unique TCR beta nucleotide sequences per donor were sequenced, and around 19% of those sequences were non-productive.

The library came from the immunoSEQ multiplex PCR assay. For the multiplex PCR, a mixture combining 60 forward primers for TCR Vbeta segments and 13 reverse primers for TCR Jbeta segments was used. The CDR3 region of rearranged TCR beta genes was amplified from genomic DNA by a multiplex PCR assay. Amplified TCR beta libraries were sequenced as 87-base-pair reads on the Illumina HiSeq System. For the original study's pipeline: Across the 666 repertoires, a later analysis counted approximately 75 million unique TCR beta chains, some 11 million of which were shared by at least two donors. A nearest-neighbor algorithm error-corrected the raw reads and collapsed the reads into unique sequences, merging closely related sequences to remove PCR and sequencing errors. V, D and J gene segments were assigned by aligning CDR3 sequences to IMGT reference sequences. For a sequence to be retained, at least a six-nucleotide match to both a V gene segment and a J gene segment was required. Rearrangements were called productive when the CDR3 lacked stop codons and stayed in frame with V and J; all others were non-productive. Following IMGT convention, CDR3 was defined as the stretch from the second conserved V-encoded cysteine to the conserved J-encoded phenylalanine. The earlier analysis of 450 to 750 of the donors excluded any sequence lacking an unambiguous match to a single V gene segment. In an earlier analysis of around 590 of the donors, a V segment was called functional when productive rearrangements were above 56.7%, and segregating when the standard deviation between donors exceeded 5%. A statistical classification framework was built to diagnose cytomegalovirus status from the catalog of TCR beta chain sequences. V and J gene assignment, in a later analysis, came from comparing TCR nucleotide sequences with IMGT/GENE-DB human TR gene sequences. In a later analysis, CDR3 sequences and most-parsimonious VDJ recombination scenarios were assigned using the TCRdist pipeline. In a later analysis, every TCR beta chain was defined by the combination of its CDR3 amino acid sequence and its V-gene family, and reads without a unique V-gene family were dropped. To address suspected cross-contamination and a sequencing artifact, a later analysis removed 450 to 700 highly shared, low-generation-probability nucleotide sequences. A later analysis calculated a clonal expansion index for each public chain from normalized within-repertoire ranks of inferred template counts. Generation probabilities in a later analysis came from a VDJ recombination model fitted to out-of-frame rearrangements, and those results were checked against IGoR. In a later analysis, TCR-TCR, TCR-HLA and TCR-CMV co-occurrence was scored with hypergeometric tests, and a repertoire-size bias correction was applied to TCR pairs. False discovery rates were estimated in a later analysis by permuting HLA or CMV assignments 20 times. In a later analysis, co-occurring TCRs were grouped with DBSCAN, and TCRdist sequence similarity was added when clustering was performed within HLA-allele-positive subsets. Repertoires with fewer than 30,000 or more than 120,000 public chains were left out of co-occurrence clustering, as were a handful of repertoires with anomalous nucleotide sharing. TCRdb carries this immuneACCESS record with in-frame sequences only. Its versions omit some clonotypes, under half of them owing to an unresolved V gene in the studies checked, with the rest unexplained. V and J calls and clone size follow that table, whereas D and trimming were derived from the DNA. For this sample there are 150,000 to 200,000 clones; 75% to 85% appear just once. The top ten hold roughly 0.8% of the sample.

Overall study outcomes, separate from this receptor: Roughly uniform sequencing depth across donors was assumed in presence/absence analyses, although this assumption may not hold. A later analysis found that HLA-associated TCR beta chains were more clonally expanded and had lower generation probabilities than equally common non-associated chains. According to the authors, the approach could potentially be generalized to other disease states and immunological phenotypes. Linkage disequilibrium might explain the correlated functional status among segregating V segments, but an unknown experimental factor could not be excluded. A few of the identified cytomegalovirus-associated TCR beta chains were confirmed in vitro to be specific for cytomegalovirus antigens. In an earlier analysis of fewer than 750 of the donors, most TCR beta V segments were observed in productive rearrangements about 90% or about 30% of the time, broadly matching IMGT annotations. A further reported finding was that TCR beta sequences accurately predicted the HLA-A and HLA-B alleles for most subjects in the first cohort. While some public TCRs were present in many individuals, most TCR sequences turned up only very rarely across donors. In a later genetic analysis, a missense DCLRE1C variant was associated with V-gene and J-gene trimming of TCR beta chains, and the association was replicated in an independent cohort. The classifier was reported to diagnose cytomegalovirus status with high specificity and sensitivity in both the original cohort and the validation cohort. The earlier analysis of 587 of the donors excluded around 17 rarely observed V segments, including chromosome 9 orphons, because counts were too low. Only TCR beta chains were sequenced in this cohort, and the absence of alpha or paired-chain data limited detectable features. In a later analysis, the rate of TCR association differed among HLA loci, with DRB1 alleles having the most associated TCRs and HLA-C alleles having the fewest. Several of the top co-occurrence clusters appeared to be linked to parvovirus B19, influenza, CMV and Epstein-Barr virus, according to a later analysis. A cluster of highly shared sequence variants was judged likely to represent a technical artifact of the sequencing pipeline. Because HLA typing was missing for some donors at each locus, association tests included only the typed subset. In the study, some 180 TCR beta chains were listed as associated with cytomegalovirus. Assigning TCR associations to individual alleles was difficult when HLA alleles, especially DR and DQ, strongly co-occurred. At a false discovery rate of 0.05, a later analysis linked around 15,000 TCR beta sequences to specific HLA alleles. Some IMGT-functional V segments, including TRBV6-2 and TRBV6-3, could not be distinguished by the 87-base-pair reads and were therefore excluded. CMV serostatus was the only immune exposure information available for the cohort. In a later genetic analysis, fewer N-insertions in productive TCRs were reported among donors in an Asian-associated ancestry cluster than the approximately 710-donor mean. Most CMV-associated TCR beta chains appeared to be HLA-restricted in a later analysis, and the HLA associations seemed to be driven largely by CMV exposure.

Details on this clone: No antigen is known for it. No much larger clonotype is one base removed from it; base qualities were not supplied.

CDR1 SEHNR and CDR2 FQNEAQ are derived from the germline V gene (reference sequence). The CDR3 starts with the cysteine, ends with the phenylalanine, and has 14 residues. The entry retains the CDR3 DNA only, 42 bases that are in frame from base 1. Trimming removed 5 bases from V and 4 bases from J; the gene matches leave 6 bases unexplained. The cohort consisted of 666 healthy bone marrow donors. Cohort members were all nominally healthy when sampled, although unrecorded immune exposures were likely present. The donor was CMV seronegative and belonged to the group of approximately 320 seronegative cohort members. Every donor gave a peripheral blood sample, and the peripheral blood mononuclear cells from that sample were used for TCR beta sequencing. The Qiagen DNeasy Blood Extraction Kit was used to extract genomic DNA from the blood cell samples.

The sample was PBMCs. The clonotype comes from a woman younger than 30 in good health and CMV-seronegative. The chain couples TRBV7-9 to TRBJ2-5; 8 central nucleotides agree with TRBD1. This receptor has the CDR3 CASSPRDRLETQYF. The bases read TGTGCCAGCAGCCCCCGGGACAGGCTAGAGACCCAGTACTTC.